Each of the 4 T cell receptor beta chains below was sequenced from the same sample in a study of T cell repertoires in cytomegalovirus infection. The antigens of these receptors remain unknown. In TCRdb, the reads were re-called with MiXCR into one record per CDR3 protein. The sample includes under 300,000 distinct CDR3 sequences, 20% to 25% of them seen just once. The sample was cultured PBMCs, taken from culture after CMV antigen stimulation. The receptors derive from a human donor in good health (CMV status not recorded). Some clones in this sample may be carry-over from other donors' samples.

V usage is TRBV6-9 and J usage is TRBJ2-7; TRBD2 matches 13 bases. The CDR3 runs 17 residues. V shed 5 bases and J 0 bases; nucleotides not matched to a gene: 7. Germline V lookup: CDR1 MNHGY, CDR2 SVAAGI. This CDR3 is CASSGGLAGQSSYEQYV. The CDR3 DNA reads TGTGCCAGCAGTGGGGGACTAGCGGGACAGAGCTCCTACGAGCAGTACGTC.

This clonotype was picked up many times. The chain combines TRBV7-2 with TRBJ2-6, with TRBD2 matching over 8 bases. CDR1 is SGHTA, CDR2 FQGNSA, per germline. This CDR3 spans 17 amino acids. V dropped 2 bases and J dropped 0; count of bases not matched to a gene: 3. For the CDR3, the DNA is TGTGCCAGCAGCTTATTAGCGGGGAACTCTGGGGCCAACGTCCTGACTTTC. Translated: CASSLLAGNSGANVLTF.

This clonotype has a count of ten or more. The chain couples TRBV28 to TRBJ2-7, with D possibly matching TRBD1 (6 bases). The V end lost 2 bases, the J end lost 6 bases, and 14 bases lay between the germline ends. The CDR3 extends over 14 amino acids. CDR1 is MDHEN, CDR2 SYDVKM, per germline. The CDR3 spells CASSLVQGGGEQYF. CDR3 nucleotides: TGTGCCAGCAGTTTAGTACAGGGTGGGGGCGAGCAGTACTTC.

This clonotype was found many times. V gene TRBV5-6 combines with J gene TRBJ1-5; no clear D. Trimming stripped 4 bases from V and 3 bases from J, with 11 bases between. The CDR3 is 14 amino acids. Per the germline V gene, CDR1 is SGHDT and CDR2 is YYEEEE. The CDR3 sequence: CASSPSGLNQPQHF. CDR3 DNA sequence: TGTGCCAGCAGCCCCTCGGGCCTCAATCAGCCCCAGCATTTT.